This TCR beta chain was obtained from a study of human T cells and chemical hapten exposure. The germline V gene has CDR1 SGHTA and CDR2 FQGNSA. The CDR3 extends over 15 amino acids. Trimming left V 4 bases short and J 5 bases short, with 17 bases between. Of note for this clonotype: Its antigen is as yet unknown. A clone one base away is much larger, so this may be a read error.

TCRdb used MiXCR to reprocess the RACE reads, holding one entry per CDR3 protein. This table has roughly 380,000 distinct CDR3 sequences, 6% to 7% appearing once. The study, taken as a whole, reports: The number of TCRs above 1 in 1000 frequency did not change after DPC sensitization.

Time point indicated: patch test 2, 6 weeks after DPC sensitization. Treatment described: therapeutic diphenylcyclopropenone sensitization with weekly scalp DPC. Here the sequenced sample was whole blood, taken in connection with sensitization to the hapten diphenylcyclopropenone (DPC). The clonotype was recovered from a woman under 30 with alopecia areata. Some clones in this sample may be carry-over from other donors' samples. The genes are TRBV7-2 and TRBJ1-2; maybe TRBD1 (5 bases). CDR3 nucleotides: TGTGCCAGCAGCTCCGGGGCCTCATCCCTTTATGGCTACACCTTC. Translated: CASSSGASSLYGYTF.